These T cell receptor beta chains were read from a single sample in a study of early T cells in non-severe SARS-CoV-2 infection. TCRdb reprocessed the 5' RACE reads with MiXCR, giving one entry per CDR3 protein. The top ten clones hold 4.4% of a sample with roughly 99,000 distinct CDR3 sequences, 9.5% to 15% of them seen once. Sequences were derived from whole blood, sampled at baseline. These receptors came from an adult who was a healthcare worker with PCR-confirmed SARS-CoV-2 infection or an uninfected control (not recorded which). Each CDR3 is given with its conserved first and last residue. The order of the fields is clone size, D gene, V gene, J gene, CDR3 protein, CDR3 DNA. D genes are given only for firm matches. Not all rows give a size; the values are once, few, many and, for expanded clones, a class.

few	TRBD2	TRBV6-2/TRBV6-3	TRBJ2-7	CASRLAGRNEQYF	TGTGCCAGCAGACTAGCGGGACGGAACGAGCAGTACTTC
few	TRBD1	TRBV3-1	TRBJ1-1	CASRFYRDREAFF	TGTGCCAGCAGATTCTACCGGGACAGAGAAGCTTTCTTT
few	-	TRBV7-9	TRBJ2-2	CASSLNSPVTDTGELFF	TGTGCCAGCAGCTTAAATTCCCCAGTGACGGACACCGGGGAGCTGTTTTTT
-	-	TRBV28	TRBJ1-1	CASSFSSGAFF	TGTGCCAGCAGTTTCTCATCAGGAGCTTTCTTT
-	-	TRBV10-3	TRBJ1-3	CAIREGRSGNTIYF	TGTGCCATCAGGGAGGGGCGGTCTGGAAACACCATATATTTT
-	TRBD1	TRBV5-4	TRBJ2-7	CASSLGQGGSYEQYF	TGTGCCAGCAGCTTGGGACAGGGGGGCTCCTACGAGCAGTACTTC
-	TRBD1	TRBV12-3/TRBV12-4	TRBJ1-1	CASSPNRGPTEAFF	TGTGCCAGCAGTCCCAACAGGGGCCCCACTGAAGCTTTCTTT
many	-	TRBV12-3/TRBV12-4	TRBJ2-7	CASGDGSYEQYF	TGTGCCAGCGGGGACGGATCCTACGAGCAGTACTTC
-	-	TRBV28	TRBJ1-2	CASSAPRRSSLYGYTF	TGTGCCAGCAGTGCGCCACGGAGAAGTAGTCTCTATGGCTACACCTTC
-	-	TRBV3-1	TRBJ1-3	CASTSLWTGRGNTIYF	TGTGCCAGCACCTCTCTTTGGACGGGACGAGGAAACACCATATATTTT
-	TRBD2	TRBV20-1	TRBJ2-1	CSALSTSGNYNEQFF	TGCAGTGCTCTCTCGACTAGCGGGAACTACAATGAGCAGTTCTTC
-	-	TRBV3-1	TRBJ1-2	CASSQAGARYLYGYTF	TGTGCCAGCAGCCAAGCGGGGGCCCGATATCTCTATGGCTACACCTTC
-	-	TRBV30	TRBJ2-1	CAWSSQGGNEQFF	TGTGCCTGGAGTTCGCAAGGGGGCAATGAGCAGTTCTTC
few	-	TRBV29-1	TRBJ2-3	CSVEDRDRTDTQYF	TGCAGCGTTGAAGATCGGGATAGAACAGATACGCAGTATTTT
many	-	TRBV7-3	TRBJ2-1	CASSPTGQSSYNEQFF	TGTGCCAGCAGCCCTACAGGACAGAGCTCCTACAATGAGCAGTTCTTC
-	-	TRBV2	TRBJ1-2	CASSETGSNYGYTF	TGTGCCAGCAGTGAAACAGGTTCCAACTATGGCTACACCTTC
few	-	TRBV4-2	TRBJ1-2	CASSQDHGNYGYTF	TGTGCCAGCAGCCAAGATCACGGTAACTATGGCTACACCTTC
many	TRBD2	TRBV25-1	TRBJ2-5	CASGPLGSGAETQYF	TGTGCCAGCGGCCCTTTGGGTAGCGGGGCAGAGACCCAGTACTTC
few	-	TRBV5-1	TRBJ2-2	CASSSGQSGELFF	TGCGCCAGCAGCTCCGGACAATCCGGGGAGCTGTTTTTT
-	-	TRBV7-2	TRBJ2-1	CASGPRYNEQFF	TGTGCCAGCGGGCCCCGGTACAATGAGCAGTTCTTC
-	-	TRBV11-2	TRBJ1-1	CASSLGHQSNTEAFF	TGTGCCAGCAGCCTAGGACACCAGTCGAACACTGAAGCTTTCTTT
many	-	TRBV11-2	TRBJ2-3	CASSLVSDTQYF	TGTGCCAGCAGCCTAGTTTCCGATACGCAGTATTTT
many	TRBD1	TRBV4-1	TRBJ2-7	CASSQEGTGGLYEQYF	TGCGCCAGCAGCCAAGAAGGGACAGGGGGTCTCTACGAGCAGTACTTC
-	-	TRBV11-2	TRBJ2-7	CASSLESGIEQYF	TGTGCCAGCAGCTTAGAGTCCGGGATCGAGCAGTACTTC
-	TRBD1	TRBV5-5	TRBJ2-2	CASSLDPGGQGSAGELFF	TGTGCCAGCAGCCTCGACCCAGGAGGACAGGGGTCGGCCGGGGAGCTGTTTTTT
-	-	TRBV20-1	TRBJ2-1	CSARTRLVNEQFF	TGCAGTGCTAGAACCCGACTAGTCAATGAGCAGTTCTTC
many	-	TRBV5-1	TRBJ2-3	CASSLEGDGTDTQYF	TGCGCCAGCAGCTTAGAGGGAGATGGCACAGATACGCAGTATTTT
-	-	TRBV18	TRBJ2-2	CASSPRQADTGELFF	TGTGCCAGCTCACCAAGGCAGGCGGACACCGGGGAGCTGTTTTTT
-	-	TRBV19	TRBJ2-7	CASSITGHSYEQYF	TGTGCCAGTAGTATCACAGGGCACTCCTACGAGCAGTACTTC
few	-	TRBV24-1	TRBJ2-1	CATSDLGVSNEQFF	TGTGCCACCAGTGATTTGGGTGTTTCCAATGAGCAGTTCTTC
many	TRBD1	TRBV12-3/TRBV12-4	TRBJ1-5	CASSSRQGELGNQPQHF	TGTGCCAGCAGTTCCCGACAGGGGGAGTTAGGCAATCAGCCCCAGCATTTT
few	TRBD2	TRBV7-2	TRBJ2-1	CASTEAGFSYNEQFF	TGTGCCAGCACCGAAGCGGGGTTCTCCTACAATGAGCAGTTCTTC
-	-	TRBV2	TRBJ2-7	CASNAARGEQYF	TGTGCCAGCAATGCGGCTCGGGGCGAGCAGTACTTC